This TCR beta chain was documented in a study of human T cells and chemical hapten exposure. Findings and caveats of the study: TCRs at high frequency, those above 1 in 1000, did not change with DPC sensitization.

This clonotype turned up a few times. Its antigen is as yet unknown. TCRdb re-called the RACE reads through MiXCR, storing one row per CDR3 protein. This sample has 75,000 to 100,000 distinct CDR3 sequences; 10% to 13% occur once, and the top ten carry about 2%. CDR3 length equals 14 residues. Per germline, CDR1 DFQATT and CDR2 SNEGSKA (reference sequence). The ends lost 4 bases at V and 11 bases at J; junction bases unmatched: 7. Time point: patch test 1, 2 weeks after DPC sensitization. Treatment in this sample: therapeutic diphenylcyclopropenone sensitization with weekly scalp DPC. Extraction of total RNA was performed on unfractionated whole blood.

The rearrangement uses TRBV20-1 and TRBJ2-3; TRBD2 matches 15 bases. The sequence was obtained from a man aged 40-55 years with alopecia areata. Some clones in this sample may be carry-over from other donors' samples. The sample was whole blood, taken in connection with sensitization to the hapten diphenylcyclopropenone (DPC). CDR3 sequence: CSAKGLAGGWRQYF. The CDR3 DNA is TGCAGTGCTAAGGGACTAGCGGGAGGCTGGAGGCAGTATTTT.